Following are 7 T cell receptor beta chains from one sample sequenced in a study of blood T cells in healthy people across ages. Next came a second PCR, run for about 7 to 12 cycles, which used a sample-barcoded 5' primer along with a J-beta primer mix. TCRdb re-analysed the 5' RACE reads in MiXCR, keeping a single row per CDR3 protein. Of about 1.7 million distinct CDR3 sequences listed, under 30% are singletons. The sequencing sample was made of blood. These receptors originate from a woman between 25 and 40 years old in good health.

This chain uses TRBV5-6 with TRBJ1-5, with 7 bases lining up with TRBD1. This CDR3 region has 15 residues. V lost 4 bases, J lost 4 bases, and 8 bases stayed unmatched. Germline CDR1 is SGHDT and CDR2 is YYEEEE. This CDR3 is CASSRRQGLNQPQHF. The CDR3 nucleotides are TGTGCCAGCAGCCGAAGACAGGGACTAAATCAGCCCCAGCATTTT.

This clonotype was observed a few times. V and J are TRBV6-5 and TRBJ1-6; a possible D gene is TRBD1 (6 bases). V lost 2 bases and J 13 bases, leaving 24 bases between the germline ends. This CDR3 has 17 amino acids. Germline-derived CDR1 and CDR2 are MNHEY and SVGAGI. Here the CDR3 DNA reads TGTGCCAGCAGTTACGAAAGTCCCGGGACACCCGCCGCCCCCCTCCACTTT. It specifies CASSYESPGTPAAPLHF.

The CDR3 loop reads CSAGRQNNEKLFF. CDR3 DNA sequence: TGCAGTGCTGGACGGCAGAATAATGAAAAACTGTTTTTT. The rearrangement joins TRBV20-1 to TRBJ1-4; D not certain. Trimming shortened V by 5 bases and J by 4 bases, and 11 bases separated the two germline ends. This CDR3 spans 13 amino acids. Germline V gene data show CDR1 as DFQATT and CDR2 as SNEGSKA (reference sequence).

There are many counts of this clonotype. The rearrangement links TRBV12-3 or TRBV12-4 to TRBJ1-2, with 8 positions matching TRBD1. The CDR3 contains 13 residues. The V segment lost 5 bases and the J segment 8 bases; nucleotides outside the gene matches: 7. The CDR3 reads CASSPQQGDGYTF. In nucleotides, the CDR3 is TGTGCCAGCAGTCCGCAACAGGGGGACGGCTACACCTTC.

This clonotype turned up a few times. The chain has TRBV9 and TRBJ2-1; D is unresolved. The CDR3 is made up of 14 amino acids. The V and J ends lost 3 bases and 6 bases respectively, with 13 bases between them. Germline V lookup: CDR1 SGDLS, CDR2 YYNGEE. This CDR3 reads CASSASPPVNEQFF. CDR3 DNA: TGTGCCAGCAGCGCCAGCCCCCCAGTCAATGAGCAGTTCTTC.

This clonotype was observed a few times. The rearrangement uses TRBV4-3 and TRBJ1-2, with D possibly being TRBD1 (5 bases). CDR3 length equals 15 residues. V lost 0 bases and J 6 bases, leaving 14 bases between the germline ends. Germline CDR1 reads LGHNA; CDR2 reads YSLEER. The CDR3 loop reads CASSQELGAGHGYTF. CDR3 bases: TGCGCCAGCAGCCAAGAACTAGGGGCAGGGCATGGCTACACCTTC.

This clonotype came up once. Being one base from a much bigger clone, this may be a read error. The chain is built from TRBV7-2 and TRBJ2-7, with 10 nucleotides matching TRBD2. The V and J ends lost 6 bases and 5 bases, in that order; junction bases with no gene match: 13. This CDR3 region has 16 residues. Germline V gene lookup returns CDR1 SGHTA and CDR2 FQGNSA. The CDR3 DNA is TGTACCAGCAGGGATGAGCCTAGCGGGAGAAGGCACGAGCAGTACTTC. Translation gives CTSRDEPSGRRHEQYF.